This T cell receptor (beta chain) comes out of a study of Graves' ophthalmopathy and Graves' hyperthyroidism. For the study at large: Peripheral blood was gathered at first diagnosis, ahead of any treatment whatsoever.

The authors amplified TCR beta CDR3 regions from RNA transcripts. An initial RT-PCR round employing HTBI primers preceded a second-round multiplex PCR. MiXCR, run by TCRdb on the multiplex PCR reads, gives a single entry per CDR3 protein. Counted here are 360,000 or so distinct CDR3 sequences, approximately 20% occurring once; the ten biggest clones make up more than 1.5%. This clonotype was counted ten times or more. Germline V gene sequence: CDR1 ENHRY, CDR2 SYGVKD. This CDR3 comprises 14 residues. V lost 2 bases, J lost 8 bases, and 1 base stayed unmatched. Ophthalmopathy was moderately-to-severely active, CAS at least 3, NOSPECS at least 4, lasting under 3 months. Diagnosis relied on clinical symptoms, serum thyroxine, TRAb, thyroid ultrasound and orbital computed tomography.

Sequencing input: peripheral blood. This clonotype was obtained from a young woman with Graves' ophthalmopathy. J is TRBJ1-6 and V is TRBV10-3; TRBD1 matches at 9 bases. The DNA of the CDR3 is TGTGCCATCAGTGAGCGACAGGGGGATTCACCCCTCCACTTT. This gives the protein CAISERQGDSPLHF.